A single sample is the source of the 17 T cell receptor beta chains below, sequenced in a study of blood T cell repertoires in COVID-19. Assay: immunoSEQ multiplex PCR; the TCRdb copy retains only in-frame clones and omits some. The data show some 50,000 clones, approximately 82% seen once. Input material: peripheral blood. The receptor set was obtained from a human donor in a cohort sampled during active COVID-19.

This chain links TRBV6-5 with TRBJ1-5; D is uncertain. CDR1 MNHEY and CDR2 SVGAGI come from the germline V gene. The CDR3 runs 14 residues. V shed 7 bases and J shed 5 bases, with 15 bases lying between them. CDR3 sequence reads: CASTSAGDYQPQHF. In DNA, the CDR3 is TGTGCCAGCACCTCAGCGGGTGATTATCAGCCCCAGCATTTT.

The chain is built from TRBV11-2 and TRBJ1-5, with D possibly being TRBD1 (5 bases). V gave up 0 bases and J gave up 3 bases, with 9 bases separating them. The length of the CDR3 is 15 residues. Germline values: CDR1 SGHAT, CDR2 FQNNGV. DNA for the CDR3: TGTGCCAGCAGCTTAGATTCAGGGATCAATCAGCCCCAGCATTTT. It is translated as CASSLDSGINQPQHF.

The chain has TRBV28 and TRBJ2-7; 8 bases line up with TRBD1. The J segment lost 2 bases and the V segment lost 10 bases, leaving 4 bases of the junction unmatched. CDR3 length: 12 amino acids. CDR1 and CDR2 (germline): MDHEN, SYDVKM. CDR3 DNA sequence: TGTGCCACGGGACAGGTGACCTACGAGCAGTACTTC. The encoded protein is CATGQVTYEQYF.

The J gene is TRBJ2-1, the V gene TRBV2; D gene uncertain. Germline V gene data show CDR1 as SNHLY and CDR2 as FYNNEI. Trimming removed 7 bases from V and 3 bases from J, with 10 bases in between. The CDR3 totals 13 residues. In DNA form, the CDR3 reads TGTGCCAGCAAACAAAATGGCTACAATGAGCAGTTCTTC. Amino acid sequence: CASKQNGYNEQFF.

The CDR3 DNA follows: TGTGCCAGCAGCTCTACTAGCGGGACTTCCTACGAGCAGTACTTC. Translated: CASSSTSGTSYEQYF. The chain uses TRBV7-6 and TRBJ2-7, with 10 bases aligning to TRBD2. The CDR3 has 15 residues. Germline V CDR1 and CDR2: SGHVS, FNYEAQ. The trim removed 4 bases at V and 1 base at J, leaving 4 bases unmatched.

J is TRBJ1-1 and V is TRBV4-2; no clear D gene. This CDR3 is 14 amino acids long. Germline CDR1 reads LGHNA; CDR2 reads YNFKEQ. With 3 bases removed from V and 0 bases from J, the gap between germline ends came to 8 bases. The CDR3 bases are TGTGCCAGCAGCCACCTCACAATGAACACTGAAGCTTTCTTT. This translates into CASSHLTMNTEAFF.

The chain uses TRBV5-1 and TRBJ2-1; 10 nucleotides agree with TRBD1. The CDR3 contains 14 residues. The germline gives CDR1 SGHRS, CDR2 YFSETQ. The J segment lost 5 bases and the V segment lost 4 bases, leaving 3 bases of the junction unmatched. The CDR3 spells CASSTGTGDNEQFF. The CDR3 nucleotides read TGCGCCAGCAGCACCGGGACAGGGGACAATGAGCAGTTCTTC.

The CDR3 region is CASSQSSDRGYEQYF. The CDR3 DNA reads TGTGCCAGCAGCCAATCTTCCGACAGGGGATACGAGCAGTACTTC. The chain employs TRBV16 and TRBJ2-7, with 8 bases aligning to TRBD1. This CDR3 region has 15 residues. The junction had 5 bases not matched to a gene; V was cut back by 0 bases and J by 4 bases. Germline assignment: CDR1 KGHSY and CDR2 FQNENV.

This sequence joins TRBV11-3 and TRBJ2-3; the D gene is possibly TRBD1 (5 bases). Germline V gene sequence: CDR1 SGHNT, CDR2 YENEEA. The V and J ends lost 5 bases and 4 bases respectively, with 19 bases between them. The CDR3 runs to 16 residues. The CDR3 protein is CASSHRTGRGADTQYF. The CDR3 bases are TGTGCCAGCAGCCACAGGACGGGCCGTGGAGCAGATACGCAGTATTTT.

Here the CDR3 DNA reads TGTGCCAGCAGCTCTACCGGGACAGGGGGCGCGGTCTATGGCTACACCTTC. Encoded protein: CASSSTGTGGAVYGYTF. The V gene is TRBV5-4, the J gene TRBJ1-2, with 12 bases aligning to TRBD1. V lost 3 bases and J lost 4; bases outside the gene matches: 10. From germline, CDR1 is SGHNT and CDR2 YYREEE (reference sequence). The CDR3 loop spans 17 amino acids.

The chain is built from TRBV2 and TRBJ2-3; D is undetermined. The ends were cut back, 5 bases at V and 6 bases at J, with 12 bases in the middle. Germline V gene data show CDR1 as SNHLY and CDR2 as FYNNEI. This CDR3 comprises 13 residues. CDR3 region: CASSFGVGDTQYF. The CDR3 DNA reads TGTGCCAGCAGTTTCGGTGTCGGGGATACGCAGTATTTT.

The rearrangement uses TRBV6-5 and TRBJ1-6; TRBD1 matches 8 bases. Germline trimming cut 6 bases from V and 6 bases from J; bases unmatched to any gene: 7. CDR3 length: 15 amino acids. Germline V gene data show CDR1 as MNHEY and CDR2 as SVGAGI. CDR3 residues: CASSLGQGINSPLHF. DNA of the CDR3: TGTGCCAGCAGCCTCGGACAGGGCATTAATTCACCCCTCCACTTT.

This clone was detected once. The chain couples TRBV2 to TRBJ1-5, with TRBD1 as a possible D gene (5 bases). The germline CDR1 and CDR2 sequences are SNHLY and FYNNEI. This CDR3 region has 14 residues. The V gene lost 5 bases and the J gene lost 9 bases, with 17 bases spanning the gap. The CDR3 DNA reads TGTGCCAGCAGTTCAGGCCAGGGTGTGATGCCCCAGCATTTT. Protein sequence: CASSSGQGVMPQHF.

The V and J genes are TRBV2 and TRBJ1-1, with 7 bases aligning to TRBD1. Germline loops: CDR1 SNHLY, CDR2 FYNNEI. This CDR3 region has 14 residues. Trimming took 6 bases from V and 2 from J; bases not matched to a gene: 6. Here the CDR3 DNA reads TGTGCCAGCAGGTCGACAGGGACTAACACTGAAGCTTTCTTT. It yields the protein CASRSTGTNTEAFF.

The gene calls are TRBV7-8 and TRBJ1-1; possible D gene TRBD1, 5 bases. CDR1 is SGHVS, CDR2 FQNEAQ, per germline. Trimming left V 5 bases short and J 3 bases short, with 13 bases between. The length of the CDR3 is 14 residues. The CDR3 nucleotides are TGTGCCAGCAGCCCCGGAGGGGTGGACACTGAAGCTTTCTTT. Residues: CASSPGGVDTEAFF. Full variable domain (outside the CDR3, taken from reference TRBV7-8 and TRBJ1-1): GAGVSQSPRYKVAKRGQDVALRCDPISGHVSLFWYQQALGQGPEFLTYFQNEAQLDKSGLPSDRFFAERPEGSVSTLKIQRTQQEDSAVYLCASSPGGVDTEAFFGQGTRLTVV.

This clone was seen only a few times. The chain combines TRBV5-1 with TRBJ2-7; the match to TRBD1 covers 9 bases. This CDR3 has 15 amino acids. V shed 4 bases, J shed 2 bases, and the junction held 7 bases outside the gene matches. The germline gives CDR1 SGHRS, CDR2 YFSETQ. As DNA, the CDR3 is TGCGCCAGCAGCCCCGGGACAGGGCAAGCCTACGAGCAGTACTTC. The encoded protein is CASSPGTGQAYEQYF.

This clone has just a few counts. The chain employs TRBV12-3 or TRBV12-4 and TRBJ2-1; D is perhaps TRBD1 (5 bases). The CDR3 has 13 amino acids. V gave up 2 bases and J gave up 7 bases, with 9 bases separating them. The CDR3 region is CASSLSQGNEQFF. CDR3 DNA sequence: TGTGCCAGCAGTTTAAGTCAGGGAAATGAGCAGTTCTTC.